The clone carrying this TCR beta chain was seen a single time. The table came from immunoSEQ multiplex PCR; TCRdb's copy has only in-frame clones and leaves some out. Among fewer than 250,000 clones, over 80% were seen once, and the ten largest hold 6% to 7%. This sample was taken from a study of blood T cell repertoires in COVID-19. About the research overall: The cDNA or gDNA used as material had been derived from T cells, B-cell-depleted T cells, or PBMCs.

Trimming stripped 4 bases from V and 1 base from J, with 11 bases between. In germline, CDR1 is SGHRS, CDR2 YFSETQ. This CDR3 contains 14 residues. This chain connects TRBV5-1 to TRBJ1-2; maybe TRBD1 (6 bases). Sequencing was carried out using peripheral blood. The source is a woman aged 55-75 years with active or convalescent COVID-19. This CDR3 reads CASSGQSINYGYTF. Here the CDR3 DNA reads TGCGCCAGCAGCGGACAGAGTATTAACTATGGCTACACCTTC.